This T cell receptor (beta chain) is drawn from a study of cytomegalovirus exposure and HLA in healthy donors. Overall study findings and caveats: It was taken for granted in presence/absence analyses that sequencing depth across donors was roughly uniform. Productive rates of about 87% or about 30% were seen for most TCR beta V segments in an earlier analysis. Sequencing had likely introduced a cluster of highly shared sequence variants as an artifact. Reported results showed that the classifier diagnosed cytomegalovirus status with high specificity and sensitivity.

As to this clone: What it binds is unknown. The CDR3 does not end in the conserved phenylalanine or tryptophan, so this is likely a read error.

A multiplex PCR was run with 60 Vbeta primers and 13 Jbeta primers. Data came from immunoSEQ multiplex PCR; TCRdb stores just in-frame clones and leaves some out. The sample lists 95,000 to 150,000 clones, about 78% seen once, with approximately 3.8% in the top ten. V lost 3 bases, J lost 3 bases, and 12 bases lay in between. CDR3 size: 14 residues. Germline values: CDR1 SGHNT, CDR2 YYREEE (reference sequence). V gene TRBV5-4 combines with J gene TRBJ1-2; D unclear. The sequenced material came from PBMCs. This TCR was sampled from a man aged 25 to 40 in good health and CMV-seronegative. The CDR3 here is CASSSKKTDYGYTL. In nucleotides, the CDR3 is TGTGCCAGCAGCTCGAAAAAGACGGACTATGGCTACACCCTC.